Listed below are T cell receptor beta chains from one sample, sequenced in a study of control samples from healthy donors and cancer patients. This table comes from immunoSEQ multiplex PCR, and its TCRdb copy is limited to in-frame clones, with some not included. The table includes 150,000 to 200,000 clones, around 92% detected once. The material sequenced was blood. Receptor source: a woman aged 25 to 39 in good health. CDR3s include the opening cysteine and the closing phenylalanine or tryptophan. The order of the fields is clone size, D gene, J gene, V gene, CDR3 DNA, CDR3 protein. The D gene is left open where the match is weak. Not every row has a clone size; where given, it reads once, few, many or a size class.

.	.	TRBJ2-5	TRBV5-1	TGCGCCAGCAGCTTGGGTGCTAGCAGCCAAGAGACCCAGTACTTC	CASSLGASSQETQYF
few	TRBD2	TRBJ2-1	TRBV5-5	TGTGCCAGCAGTCCCTTCCCTAGCGGGAGGGCCGGGGGGAATGAGCAGTTCTTC	CASSPFPSGRAGGNEQFF
.	.	TRBJ2-3	TRBV12-2	TGTGCAAGTCGCTTAGCGGACAGGTCTGTCACAGATACGCAGTATTTT	CASRLADRSVTDTQYF
.	.	TRBJ1-5	TRBV18	TGTGCCAGCTCACCCCAGGGGACTCAGCCCCAGCATTTT	CASSPQGTQPQHF
.	.	TRBJ2-1	TRBV5-1	TGCGCCAGCAGAGACGAGGCGAGCTCCTACAATGAGCAGTTCTTC	CASRDEASSYNEQFF
.	.	TRBJ1-2	TRBV6-5	TGTGCCAGCAGTCTGACTTATGGCTACACCTTC	CASSLTYGYTF
.	TRBD1	TRBJ1-3	TRBV10-3	TGTGCCATCGCCGGGACAGCGGGAAACACCATATATTTT	CAIAGTAGNTIYF
.	.	TRBJ2-2	TRBV24-1	TGTGCCACCAGTGATTACGGGGGGCAGGACACCGGGGAGCTGTTTTTT	CATSDYGGQDTGELFF
.	.	TRBJ2-1	TRBV5-4	TGTGCCAGCAGCTTGGGGAGAGCCTCCTACAATGAGCAGTTCTTC	CASSLGRASYNEQFF
many	.	TRBJ1-6	TRBV7-9	TGTGCCAGCAGCTTATCGGACTACTCACCCCTCCACTTT	CASSLSDYSPLHF
.	TRBD1	TRBJ1-2	TRBV12-3/TRBV12-4	TGTGCCAGCAGCCCGGGACAGTCCTATGGCTACACCTTC	CASSPGQSYGYTF
.	TRBD2	TRBJ2-1	TRBV29-1	TGCAGCGTTGGGGCGGGAGTGGGGAGTAGCAATGAGCAGTTCTTC	CSVGAGVGSSNEQFF
.	.	TRBJ2-7	TRBV7-4	TGTGCCAGCAGCTTTATCGGGCGCTCCTACGAGCAGTACTTC	CASSFIGRSYEQYF
.	.	TRBJ1-3	TRBV6-5	TGTGCCAGCAGGGACCGATTCTCTGGAAACACCATATATTTT	CASRDRFSGNTIYF
.	.	TRBJ1-2	TRBV27	TGTGCCAGCAGTTACCCAAACTATGGCTACACCTTC	CASSYPNYGYTF